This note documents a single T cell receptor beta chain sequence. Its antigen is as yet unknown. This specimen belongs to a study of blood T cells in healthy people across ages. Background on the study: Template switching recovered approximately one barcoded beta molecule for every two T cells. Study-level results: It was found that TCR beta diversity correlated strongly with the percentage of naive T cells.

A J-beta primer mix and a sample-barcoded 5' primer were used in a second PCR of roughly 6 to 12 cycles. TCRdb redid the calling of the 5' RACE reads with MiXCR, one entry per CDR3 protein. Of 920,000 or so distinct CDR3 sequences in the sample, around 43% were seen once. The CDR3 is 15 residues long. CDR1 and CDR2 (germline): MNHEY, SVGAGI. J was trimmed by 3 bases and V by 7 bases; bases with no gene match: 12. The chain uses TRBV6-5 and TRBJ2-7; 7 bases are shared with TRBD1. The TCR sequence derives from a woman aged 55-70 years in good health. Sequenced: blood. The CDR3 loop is CASKTITGASYEQYF. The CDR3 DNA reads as TGTGCCAGCAAAACAATTACAGGGGCCAGCTACGAGCAGTACTTC.